The rows below give T cell receptor beta chains drawn from one sample of a study of T cell repertoires in cytomegalovirus infection. TCRdb processed the reads anew with MiXCR; each CDR3 protein has one entry. The repertoire holds some 940,000 distinct CDR3 sequences, with about a third as singletons. No antigen is known for these receptors. The source was cultured CD8+ T cells from PBMCs, collected from culture after CMV antigen stimulation. The origin of the receptors is a human donor in good health (CMV status not recorded). Some clones in this sample may be carry-over from other donors' samples. Both conserved end residues are trimmed from each CDR3. A D gene is named only where the DNA matches it firmly. Clone size is not always given. Where it is, it says once, few, many or a class for expanded clones.

cdr3_aa: ASSFGVADTQY
j_call: TRBJ2-3
d_call: .
v_call: TRBV12-3/TRBV12-4
clone_size: many

cdr3_aa: ASSISGEGNTEAF
j_call: TRBJ1-1
d_call: .
v_call: TRBV19
clone_size: few

cdr3_aa: ASSYSSQGAEETQY
j_call: TRBJ2-5
d_call: TRBD1
v_call: TRBV6-6
clone_size: .

cdr3_aa: ASSLGITSYNEQF
j_call: TRBJ2-1
d_call: .
v_call: TRBV7-2
clone_size: many

cdr3_aa: AISEPPGQSPKSSGNTIY
j_call: TRBJ1-3
d_call: TRBD1
v_call: TRBV10-3
clone_size: .

cdr3_aa: ASSKRGPNYGHT
j_call: TRBJ1-2
d_call: .
v_call: TRBV27
clone_size: .

cdr3_aa: ASSVQGTTEAF
j_call: TRBJ1-1
d_call: .
v_call: TRBV19
clone_size: few

cdr3_aa: ASFGRGALSYNEQF
j_call: TRBJ2-1
d_call: TRBD2
v_call: TRBV6-2/TRBV6-3
clone_size: .

cdr3_aa: ASSQRGDYGYT
j_call: TRBJ1-2
d_call: .
v_call: TRBV12-3/TRBV12-4
clone_size: .

cdr3_aa: ASSSTPGQEIGYT
j_call: TRBJ1-2
d_call: TRBD1
v_call: TRBV6-6
clone_size: .

cdr3_aa: ASSSWDGSNLNMNTEAF
j_call: TRBJ1-1
d_call: .
v_call: TRBV27
clone_size: .

cdr3_aa: ASSHQLEGETQY
j_call: TRBJ2-5
d_call: .
v_call: TRBV5-6
clone_size: .

cdr3_aa: ASSFRTGDTEAF
j_call: TRBJ1-1
d_call: TRBD1
v_call: TRBV12-3/TRBV12-4
clone_size: .